Listed below are T cell receptor beta chains from one sample, sequenced in a study of blood T cell repertoires in COVID-19. The assay was immunoSEQ multiplex PCR, and TCRdb's table has in-frame clones only and misses some. The data contain under 250,000 clones, about 87% of them singletons. The sequencing input was PBMCs or T cells enriched from blood (not recorded which). The receptors stem from a woman between 25 and 40 years old with acute COVID-19. Each CDR3 is given with its conserved first and last residue. D genes are given only for firm matches. For some rows the clone size is stated as once, few or many, or as a class when expanded; others skip it.

j_call | clone_size | v_call | d_call | cdr3_aa | cdr3_nt
TRBJ2-3 | - | TRBV4-2 | TRBD2 | CASSPGEETSGGPDTQYF | TGTGCCAGCAGCCCGGGGGAGGAAACTAGCGGGGGACCAGATACGCAGTATTTT
TRBJ1-5 | - | TRBV7-2 | TRBD1 | CASRPGQYNQPQHF | TGTGCCAGCAGGCCGGGACAGTACAATCAGCCCCAGCATTTT
TRBJ1-1 | - | TRBV6-5 | TRBD1 | CASSAGQTGTEAFF | TGTGCCAGCAGCGCGGGACAGACGGGCACTGAAGCTTTCTTT
TRBJ1-6 | - | TRBV2 | TRBD1 | CASRDSSYNSPLHF | TGTGCCAGCCGGGACAGTAGCTATAATTCACCCCTCCACTTT
TRBJ1-2 | - | TRBV12-5 | TRBD1 | CASGLMDRANYGYTF | TGTGCTAGTGGTTTGATGGACAGGGCCAACTATGGCTACACCTTC
TRBJ1-5 | - | TRBV19 | - | CASSNREINQPQHF | TGTGCCAGTAGTAACAGGGAAATCAATCAGCCCCAGCATTTT
TRBJ2-7 | - | TRBV4-3 | TRBD1 | CASSQAPGQGPYEQYF | TGCGCCAGCAGCCAAGCACCGGGACAGGGGCCCTACGAGCAGTACTTC
TRBJ2-6 | - | TRBV6-5 | TRBD1 | CASRTGGQGGNVLTF | TGTGCCAGCAGGACCGGGGGACAGGGAGGCAACGTCCTGACTTTC
TRBJ1-2 | - | TRBV6-5 | TRBD1 | CASSKGQGGLYGYTF | TGTGCCAGCAGTAAGGGACAGGGGGGTTTGTATGGCTACACCTTC
TRBJ1-3 | - | TRBV6-2/TRBV6-3 | - | CASSYEERGSGNTIYF | TGTGCCAGCAGTTACGAGGAAAGGGGCTCTGGAAACACCATATATTTT
TRBJ2-1 | - | TRBV3-1/TRBV3-2 | TRBD2 | CASSQIAGTSGGNEQFF | TGTGCCAGCAGCCAGATCGCGGGGACTAGCGGGGGTAATGAGCAGTTCTTC
TRBJ2-7 | - | TRBV6-2/TRBV6-3 | TRBD2 | CASSYSAAGGDYEQYF | TGTGCCAGCAGTTACTCTGCGGCGGGGGGCGACTACGAGCAGTACTTC
TRBJ1-2 | - | TRBV4-1 | - | CASSQETQGRKNYGYTF | TGCGCCAGCAGCCAAGAGACTCAGGGGCGTAAAAACTATGGCTACACCTTC
TRBJ2-5 | once | TRBV11-2 | TRBD1 | CASRSPGTGGHIQETQYF | TGTGCCAGCAGGTCTCCCGGGACAGGGGGACATATCCAAGAGACCCAGTACTTC
TRBJ2-5 | - | TRBV7-2 | TRBD2 | CASSERRGGEETQYF | TGTGCCAGCAGCGAGCGCCGGGGGGGCGAAGAGACCCAGTACTTC
TRBJ2-1 | - | TRBV27 | TRBD2 | CASSPGLARSSYNEQFF | TGTGCCAGCAGTCCCGGACTAGCGAGGAGCTCCTACAATGAGCAGTTCTTC
TRBJ1-5 | - | TRBV28 | - | CASSSRTALNQPQHF | TGTGCCAGCAGTTCCCGGACAGCGCTCAATCAGCCCCAGCATTTT
TRBJ2-1 | - | TRBV7-2 | TRBD2 | CASSWPTSGGAVYNEQFF | TGTGCCAGCAGCTGGCCGACTAGCGGGGGGGCGGTATACAATGAGCAGTTCTTC
TRBJ1-3 | - | TRBV28 | TRBD1 | CASSYPGQGNTIYF | TGTGCCAGCAGTTACCCGGGACAGGGAAACACCATATATTTT
TRBJ2-2 | few | TRBV5-5 | TRBD2 | CASSPGLAGGPTAGELFF | TGTGCCAGCAGCCCGGGACTAGCGGGGGGGCCCACTGCCGGGGAGCTGTTTTTT
TRBJ1-5 | - | TRBV10-2 | TRBD1 | CASRQGEGNQPQHF | TGCGCCAGCAGACAGGGGGAAGGCAATCAGCCCCAGCATTTT
TRBJ1-5 | - | TRBV6-5 | - | CASSSQGYSNQPQHF | TGTGCCAGCAGTTCCCAGGGCTATAGCAATCAGCCCCAGCATTTT
TRBJ1-3 | - | TRBV5-1 | - | CASSPGHISGNTIYF | TGCGCCAGCAGCCCAGGACACATCTCTGGAAACACCATATATTTT
TRBJ2-2 | - | TRBV5-1 | TRBD1 | CASSLPARGLTGELFF | TGCGCCAGCAGCCTACCCGCCAGGGGGCTTACCGGGGAGCTGTTTTTT
TRBJ1-1 | - | TRBV19 | TRBD1 | CASSIPFRDRAVGAFF | TGTGCCAGTAGCATCCCATTCCGGGACAGGGCCGTCGGAGCTTTCTTT
TRBJ1-2 | - | TRBV5-4 | - | CASIGLGDPNYGYTF | TGTGCCAGCATCGGGTTGGGTGATCCTAACTATGGCTACACCTTC
TRBJ2-1 | - | TRBV3-1/TRBV3-2 | TRBD2 | CASSQDSGGYNEQFF | TGTGCCAGCAGCCAAGACAGCGGGGGATACAATGAGCAGTTCTTC
TRBJ2-1 | - | TRBV12-5 | - | CASAERQWGNYNEQFF | TGTGCTAGTGCCGAACGACAGTGGGGAAACTACAATGAGCAGTTCTTC
TRBJ1-1 | once | TRBV6-2/TRBV6-3 | TRBD1 | CASSYDSGTGMLNTEAFF | TGTGCCAGCAGTTACGACTCCGGGACAGGGATGTTGAACACTGAAGCTTTCTTT
TRBJ1-1 | - | TRBV13 | - | CASSLSEAFF | TGTGCCAGCAGCTTAAGCGAAGCTTTCTTT
TRBJ2-1 | - | TRBV6-2/TRBV6-3 | TRBD2 | CASSFTSGVGGNEQFF | TGTGCCAGCAGTTTCACCAGCGGGGTGGGTGGCAATGAGCAGTTCTTC
TRBJ1-4 | few | TRBV7-2 | - | CASRRQQGSLEKLFF | TGTGCCAGCAGACGCCAACAGGGTTCGTTAGAAAAACTGTTTTTT
TRBJ1-2 | - | TRBV5-8 | - | CASSPQGKPGYTF | TGTGCCAGCAGCCCACAGGGAAAGCCTGGCTACACCTTC
TRBJ2-5 | once | TRBV7-9 | TRBD2 | CASSTPWGGGAETQYF | TGTGCCAGCAGCACCCCCTGGGGCGGGGGGGCAGAGACCCAGTACTTC
TRBJ2-7 | - | TRBV7-2 | - | CASSYQTGYEQYF | TGTGCCAGCAGCTACCAAACAGGGTACGAGCAGTACTTC
TRBJ2-5 | once | TRBV7-2 | TRBD2 | CASSLRGETQYF | TGTGCCAGCAGCTTGCGGGGGGAGACCCAGTACTTC
TRBJ1-2 | - | TRBV20-1 | - | CSARRENGYTF | TGCAGTGCTAGAAGAGAGAATGGCTACACCTTC
TRBJ2-7 | - | TRBV7-8 | - | CASSSSTRPGEQYF | TGTGCCAGCAGCTCATCGACTAGACCGGGCGAGCAGTACTTC
TRBJ1-3 | - | TRBV4-3 | TRBD1 | CASSQDQGQGNTIYF | TGCGCCAGCAGCCAAGATCAGGGACAGGGAAACACCATATATTTT
TRBJ2-2 | - | TRBV5-6 | TRBD2 | CASSWAGGGVGELFF | TGTGCCAGCAGCTGGGCTGGCGGGGGGGTCGGGGAGCTGTTTTTT
TRBJ1-2 | - | TRBV10-3 | - | CAISEDRSYGYTF | TGTGCCATCAGTGAGGATAGGAGTTATGGCTACACCTTC
TRBJ2-7 | - | TRBV25-1 | - | CASTEGQLKQYF | TGTGCCAGCACCGAAGGACAGTTAAAGCAGTACTTC
TRBJ2-1 | - | TRBV20-1 | TRBD2 | CSASSSGGDNEQFF | TGCAGTGCTAGTAGTAGCGGGGGGGACAATGAGCAGTTCTTC
TRBJ2-2 | - | TRBV24-1 | - | CATSDFKEGVNTGELFF | TGTGCCACCAGTGATTTTAAGGAAGGGGTGAACACCGGGGAGCTGTTTTTT
TRBJ2-2 | - | TRBV3-1/TRBV3-2 | - | CASSQEGTLNTGELFF | TGTGCCAGCAGCCAAGAGGGGACACTGAACACCGGGGAGCTGTTTTTT
TRBJ2-7 | - | TRBV6-5 | - | CASSYRGLGYEQYF | TGTGCCAGCAGTTACCGGGGGTTGGGGTACGAGCAGTACTTC
TRBJ1-1 | - | TRBV7-6 | TRBD1 | CASSLGTGMNTEAFF | TGTGCCAGCAGCTTAGGGACAGGGATGAACACTGAAGCTTTCTTT
TRBJ1-2 | - | TRBV29-1 | TRBD1 | CSLWTGKDGYTF | TGCAGCCTCTGGACAGGGAAGGACGGCTACACCTTC
TRBJ1-4 | - | TRBV10-3 | - | CAISESAGLNEKLFF | TGTGCCATCAGTGAGTCCGCCGGACTTAATGAAAAACTGTTTTTT
TRBJ2-1 | - | TRBV19 | TRBD2 | CASSIVSGGAGEQFF | TGTGCCAGTAGTATAGTTAGCGGGGGGGCGGGTGAGCAGTTCTTC
TRBJ1-4 | few | TRBV2 | - | CASSTDRFDEKLFF | TGTGCCAGCAGTACCGACAGGTTCGATGAAAAACTGTTTTTT
TRBJ1-3 | - | TRBV7-9 | - | CASSPSGLPISGNTIYF | TGTGCCAGCAGCCCCTCAGGGCTCCCAATCTCTGGAAACACCATATATTTT
TRBJ1-1 | - | TRBV3-1/TRBV3-2 | TRBD1 | CASRPSLYTGTGAEAFF | TGTGCCAGCAGACCGTCACTCTATACCGGGACAGGGGCTGAAGCTTTCTTT
TRBJ1-2 | - | TRBV27 | - | CASGQGNYGYTF | TGTGCCAGCGGGCAGGGGAACTATGGCTACACCTTC
TRBJ1-4 | - | TRBV9 | TRBD1 | CASSASGGTNEKLFF | TGTGCCAGCAGCGCGTCAGGGGGAACTAATGAAAAACTGTTTTTT
TRBJ1-6 | - | TRBV11-2 | TRBD1 | CASRHDRASSYNSPLHF | TGTGCCAGCAGACATGACAGGGCGAGCTCCTATAATTCACCCCTCCACTTT
TRBJ1-6 | - | TRBV10-3 | - | CATSYRASSYNSPLHF | TGTGCCACCAGCTACAGGGCAAGCTCCTATAATTCACCCCTCCACTTT
TRBJ1-2 | few | TRBV7-9 | - | CASSLGSGANYGYTF | TGTGCCAGCAGCTTAGGTTCAGGGGCTAACTATGGCTACACCTTC
TRBJ2-1 | - | TRBV5-8 | - | CASSSSVVYNEQFF | TGTGCCAGCAGCTCTAGCGTGGTCTACAATGAGCAGTTCTTC